The clone carrying this T cell receptor (beta chain) was observed at least ten times. Its matching antigen is unknown. This sample stems from a study of response to subunit inactivated influenza vaccine. General observations from the study: Seasonal influenza vaccination, on each occasion, was suggested by the authors to recruit few new T cells.

The CDR3 extends over 16 amino acids. Trimming shortened V by 0 bases and J by 4 bases, and 16 bases separated the two germline ends. The germline V gene has CDR1 SGHRS and CDR2 YFSETQ. MiXCR, applied by TCRdb to the RT-PCR reads, yields one record per CDR3 protein. This table holds about 650,000 distinct CDR3 sequences, around 13% found once. The receptor was derived from a man aged 50 or older who received an inactivated influenza vaccine. The chain couples TRBV5-1 to TRBJ1-1; maybe TRBD1 (6 bases). The specimen was PBMCs from blood, collected around 14 days before vaccination. The DNA of the CDR3 is TGCGCCAGCAGCTTGGCCCAGGGGCGCGGGACCACTGAAGCTTTCTTT. Translated: CASSLAQGRGTTEAFF.